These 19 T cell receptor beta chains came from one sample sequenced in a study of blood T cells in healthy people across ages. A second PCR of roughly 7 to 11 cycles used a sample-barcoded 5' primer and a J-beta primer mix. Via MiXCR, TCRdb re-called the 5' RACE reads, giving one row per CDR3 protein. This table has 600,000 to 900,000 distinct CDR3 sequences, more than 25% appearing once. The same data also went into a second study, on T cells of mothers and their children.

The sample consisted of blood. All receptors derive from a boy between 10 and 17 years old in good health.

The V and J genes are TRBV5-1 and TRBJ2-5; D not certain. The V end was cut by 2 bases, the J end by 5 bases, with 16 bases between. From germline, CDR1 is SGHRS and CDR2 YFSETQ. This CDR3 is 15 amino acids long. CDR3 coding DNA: TGCGCCAGCAGCTTAAGTTATAGGGCGGAGGAGACCCAGTACTTC. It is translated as CASSLSYRAEETQYF.

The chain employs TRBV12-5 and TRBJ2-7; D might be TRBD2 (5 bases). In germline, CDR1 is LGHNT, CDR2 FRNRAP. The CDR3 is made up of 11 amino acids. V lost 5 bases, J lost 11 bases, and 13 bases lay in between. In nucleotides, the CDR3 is TGTGCTAGTGGTCCCCGAGAGGGAAAGTACTTC. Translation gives CASGPREGKYF.

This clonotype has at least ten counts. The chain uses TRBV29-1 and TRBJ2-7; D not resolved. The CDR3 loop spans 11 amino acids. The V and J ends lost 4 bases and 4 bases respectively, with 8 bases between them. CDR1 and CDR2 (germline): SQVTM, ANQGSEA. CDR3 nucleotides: TGCAGCGTTGTGGCAGATTACGAGCAGTACTTC. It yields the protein CSVVADYEQYF.

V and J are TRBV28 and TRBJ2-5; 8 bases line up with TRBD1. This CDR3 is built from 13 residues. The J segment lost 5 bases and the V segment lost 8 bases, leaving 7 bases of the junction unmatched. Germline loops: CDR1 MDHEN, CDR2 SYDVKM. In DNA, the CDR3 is TGTGCCAGCGGGCCCAGGGGGCCGGAGACCCAGTACTTC. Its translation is CASGPRGPETQYF.

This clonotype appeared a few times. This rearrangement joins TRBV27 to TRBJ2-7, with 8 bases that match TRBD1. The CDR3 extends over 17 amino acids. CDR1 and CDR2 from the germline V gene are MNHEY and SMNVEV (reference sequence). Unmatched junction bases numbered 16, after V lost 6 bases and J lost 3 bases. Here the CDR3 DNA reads TGTGCCAGCAGCCTTACGCCAGGACAGGGAGGTTACTACGAGCAGTACTTC. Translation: CASSLTPGQGGYYEQYF.

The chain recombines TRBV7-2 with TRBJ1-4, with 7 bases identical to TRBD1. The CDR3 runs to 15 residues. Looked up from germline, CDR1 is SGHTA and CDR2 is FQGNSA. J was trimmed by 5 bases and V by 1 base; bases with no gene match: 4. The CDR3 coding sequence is TGTGCCAGCAGCTTAGGGCAGGGGGACAATGAAAAACTGTTTTTT. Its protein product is CASSLGQGDNEKLFF.

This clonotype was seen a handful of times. In DNA form, the CDR3 reads TGTGCCAGCACCCCGACAGGGTCGTACACTGAAGCTTTCTTT. Its protein is CASTPTGSYTEAFF. The chain recombines TRBV12-3 or TRBV12-4 with TRBJ1-1; 7 nucleotides match TRBD1. V lost 7 bases, J lost 3 bases, and 8 bases stayed unmatched. The CDR3 has 14 amino acids.

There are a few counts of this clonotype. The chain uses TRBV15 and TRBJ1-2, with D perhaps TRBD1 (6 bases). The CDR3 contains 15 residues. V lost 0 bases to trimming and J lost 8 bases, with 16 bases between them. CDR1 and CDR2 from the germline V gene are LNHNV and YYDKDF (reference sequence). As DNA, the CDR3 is TGTGCCACCAGCAGAGACCGGACAGTGCCTGGGGGCTACACCTTC. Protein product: CATSRDRTVPGGYTF.

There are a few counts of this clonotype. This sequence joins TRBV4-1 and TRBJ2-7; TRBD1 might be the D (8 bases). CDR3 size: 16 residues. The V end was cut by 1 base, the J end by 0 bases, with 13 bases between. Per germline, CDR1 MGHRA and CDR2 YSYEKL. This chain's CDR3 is CASSQAYRGGSYEQYF. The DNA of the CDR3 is TGCGCCAGCAGCCAAGCATACAGGGGGGGCTCCTACGAGCAGTACTTC.

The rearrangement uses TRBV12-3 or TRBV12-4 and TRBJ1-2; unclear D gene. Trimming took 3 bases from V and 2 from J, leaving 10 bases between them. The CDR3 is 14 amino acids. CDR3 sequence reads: CASSFVRGNYGYTF. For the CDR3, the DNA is TGTGCCAGCAGTTTCGTCAGAGGGAACTATGGCTACACCTTC.

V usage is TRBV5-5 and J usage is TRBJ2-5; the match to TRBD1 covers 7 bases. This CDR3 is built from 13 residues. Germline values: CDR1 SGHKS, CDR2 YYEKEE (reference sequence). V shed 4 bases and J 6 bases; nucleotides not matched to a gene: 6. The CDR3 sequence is CASSRDRAQTQYF. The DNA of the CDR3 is TGTGCCAGCAGCCGTGACAGGGCACAGACCCAGTACTTC.

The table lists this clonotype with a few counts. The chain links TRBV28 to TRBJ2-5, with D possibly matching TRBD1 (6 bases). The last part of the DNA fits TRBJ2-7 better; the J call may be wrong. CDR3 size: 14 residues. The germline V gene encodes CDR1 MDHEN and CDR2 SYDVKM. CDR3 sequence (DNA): TGTGCCAGCAGTGAGAGGGGGTGGCTTATCGAGCAGTACTTC. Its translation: CASSERGWLIEQYF.

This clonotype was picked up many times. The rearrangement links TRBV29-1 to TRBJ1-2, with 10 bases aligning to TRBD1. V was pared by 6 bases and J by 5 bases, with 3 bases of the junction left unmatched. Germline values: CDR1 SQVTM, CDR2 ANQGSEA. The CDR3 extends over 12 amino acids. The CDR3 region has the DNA TGCAGCGTGGGACAGGGGATGTATGGCTACACCTTC. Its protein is CSVGQGMYGYTF.

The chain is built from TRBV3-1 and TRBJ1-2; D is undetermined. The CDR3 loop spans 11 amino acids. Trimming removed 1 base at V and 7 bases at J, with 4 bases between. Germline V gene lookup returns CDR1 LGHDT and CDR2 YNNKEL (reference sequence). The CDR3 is CASSQAGGYTF. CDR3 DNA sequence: TGTGCCAGCAGCCAAGCTGGTGGCTACACCTTC.

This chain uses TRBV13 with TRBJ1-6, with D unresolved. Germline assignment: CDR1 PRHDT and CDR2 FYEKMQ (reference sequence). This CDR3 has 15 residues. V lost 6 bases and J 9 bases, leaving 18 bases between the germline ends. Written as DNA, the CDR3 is TGTGCCAGCAGGTCGAAAGGGCGCACGGGTTCACCCCTCCACTTT. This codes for CASRSKGRTGSPLHF.

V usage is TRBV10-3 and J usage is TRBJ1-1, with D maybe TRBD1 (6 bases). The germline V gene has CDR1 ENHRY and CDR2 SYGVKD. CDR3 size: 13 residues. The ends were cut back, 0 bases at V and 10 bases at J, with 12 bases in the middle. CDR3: CAISESTGSTAFF. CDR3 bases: TGTGCCATCAGTGAGTCGACAGGAAGTACAGCTTTCTTT.

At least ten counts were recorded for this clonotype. The CDR3 bases are TGTGCCAGCAGTGACTTCAGGGCGAGGGAAAATGGCTACACCTTC. It yields the protein CASSDFRARENGYTF. The chain employs TRBV25-1 and TRBJ1-2, with TRBD1 as a possible D gene (5 bases). This CDR3 spans 15 amino acids. V was clipped by 3 bases and J by 6 bases, with 17 bases between them. Germline V gene data show CDR1 as MGHDK and CDR2 as SYGVNS.

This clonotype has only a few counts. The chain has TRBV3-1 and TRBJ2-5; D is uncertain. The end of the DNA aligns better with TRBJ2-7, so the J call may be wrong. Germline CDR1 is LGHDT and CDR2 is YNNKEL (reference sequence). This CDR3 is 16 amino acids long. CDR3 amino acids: CASSPPRGFYSYEQYF. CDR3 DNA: TGTGCCAGCAGCCCGCCTCGTGGATTCTATTCCTACGAGCAGTACTTC.

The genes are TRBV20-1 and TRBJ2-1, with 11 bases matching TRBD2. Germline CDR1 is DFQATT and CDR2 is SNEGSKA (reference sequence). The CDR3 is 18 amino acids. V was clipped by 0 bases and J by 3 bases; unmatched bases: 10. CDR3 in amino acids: CSARDRLAGGPGYNEQFF. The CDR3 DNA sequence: TGCAGTGCTAGAGATCGGCTAGCGGGGGGCCCCGGCTACAATGAGCAGTTCTTC.